A few counts support the clone carrying this T cell receptor beta chain. Its antigen is still unknown. Reverse transcribing all isolated RNA meant expressed TCRB transcripts were sequenced. The table came from immunoSEQ multiplex PCR; TCRdb's copy has only in-frame clones and leaves some out. Of roughly 160,000 clones listed, almost 8% are singletons. These data originate in a study of beta chain features in type 1 diabetes. General study findings and limits: TCRB CDR3 length was moderately but significantly reduced in all four CD4+ subsets of Type 1 diabetes patients.

CDR3 size: 14 residues. V shed 9 bases and J shed 6 bases, with 18 bases lying between them. CDR1 MNHEY and CDR2 SVGAGI come from the germline V gene. The TCR originated in a man aged 18-30 years with type 1 diabetes. J is TRBJ2-1 and V is TRBV6-5; maybe TRBD1 (6 bases). Input material: central memory CD4+ T cells from blood. This chain's CDR3 is CARPQDLGGNEQFF. CDR3 coding DNA: TGTGCCAGGCCACAAGACCTAGGGGGCAATGAGCAGTTCTTC.